This section outlines one T cell receptor beta chain sequence together with its context. The sample belongs to a study of brain T cells in children with intractable seizures. Repertoires were generated with immunoSEQ multiplex PCR, while TCRdb's copy carries only in-frame clones and drops some. The top ten hold roughly 6.5% of the sample, which has some 41,000 clones, approximately 92% seen once. This receptor was taken from a girl aged 2-10 years with tuberous sclerosis and intractable seizures. The sequencing here drew on peripheral blood, taken at surgery.

The CDR3 region has the DNA TGTGCCAGCAGCGAAGGACAGGGGGTGGAAGGCTACACCTTC. Translating gives CASSEGQGVEGYTF. The rearrangement links TRBV7-8 to TRBJ1-2; 10 positions match TRBD1. In germline, CDR1 is SGHVS, CDR2 FQNEAQ. Losses at the gene ends were 5 bases for V and 8 bases for J; bases not matched to a gene: 8. The CDR3 extends over 14 amino acids.